This entry features one TCR beta chain sequence. The antigen this receptor binds is unknown. Per-base qualities were not stored, and no clone one base away is much larger. This record comes from a study of CD8 T cells in Susac syndrome (dated by TCRdb to between 2018 and 2020). Regarding the study in general: Repertoire sequencing was used to test whether CD8+ T cell activation and differentiation in Susac syndrome was antigen driven. CD8+ T cell repertoire clonality was compared between eleven to twelve healthy donors, approximately 14 Susac syndrome patients and 15 or so multiple sclerosis patients.

The germline ends are 36 bases apart after V is trimmed by 3 bases and J by 5 bases. CDR1 and CDR2 are drawn from the germline V gene: SGHAT, FQNNGV. The CDR3 runs 22 amino acids, cysteine and phenylalanine included. The CDR3 DNA has 66 bases and is translated from base 1. RNA was extracted using the RNeasy kit, and about 0.5 to 1 ug of the RNA was reverse transcribed with random hexamers. TCR beta CDR3 regions were amplified with the immunoSEQ multiplex PCR assay covering 54 Vbeta and 13 Jbeta segments. Bias from PCR amplification was corrected by using a synthetic template baseline for primer optimization and for computational correction. For the original study's pipeline: Reads were annotated to V, D and J genes per IMGT and analyzed with immunoSEQ Analyzer, keeping only productive sequences. Clonality was computed as one minus Shannon entropy normalized by log2 of the number of productive unique sequences. Public and private clones were assessed among the 100 most prevalent clones of each patient and control. Susac-specific clones were defined as absent from healthy and MS cohorts, 850 to 1,300 published viral clones and other ImmuneACCESS disease sequences. The public reads were reprocessed in TCRdb via fastp at Q25 and MiXCR, keeping in-frame beta chains. Duplicate CDR3 protein sequences are folded into a single record with the most common DNA and genes. TCRdb's processing, not the authors' own work, is the source of the V and J calls. The table for this sample lists hundreds of thousands of distinct CDR3 sequences; 75% to 90% of them were counted only once. Roughly 0.1% of the sample is taken by the ten largest.

Peripheral blood CD8+ and CD4+ T cells from healthy donors, Susac syndrome patients and multiple sclerosis patients were profiled using high-throughput TCR beta sequencing. Multiple sclerosis controls were treatment-naive patients with stable or active relapsing-remitting disease fulfilling revised McDonald criteria. Bulk CD8+ and CD4+ T cells were purified by magnetic negative isolation, while CD8+ TEMRA cells were enriched using FACS. Blood was drawn into EDTA tubes, processed within 24 hours, and PBMCs were isolated by density gradient centrifugation. PBMCs intended for TCR sequencing were frozen in liquid nitrogen and were later thawed in a 37 degrees C water bath. The sorted or isolated CD4+, CD8+ and CD8+ TEMRA cells reached a purity of at least 90%. Paper-wide results and their limitations: The number of individuals in the TCR sequencing and HLA analysis was recognized as being relatively small.

The source of this sequence is a human donor with multiple sclerosis. The V and J genes are TRBV11-2 and TRBJ2-3; a weak D assignment points to TRBD1 (5 bases agree). Sequencing was carried out using CD8+ T cells from PBMCs. The CDR3 is CASSFTAGPPLHTVQSVDTQYF. The DNA sequence is TGTGCCAGCAGCTTCACGGCAGGGCCCCCCCTACACACGGTCCAATCCGTAGATACGCAGTATTTT.